The source of this T cell receptor beta chain is a study of blood T cells in healthy people across ages. General study points: Compared with aged donors, long-lived donors showed fewer expanded clones, suggesting selection. Higher naive T cell percentage went strongly together with higher TCR beta diversity.

In regard to this clonotype: No antigen is known for it.

The second PCR ran roughly 6 to 11 cycles with a sample-barcoded 5' primer and J-beta primers. TCRdb analysed the 5' RACE reads with MiXCR anew, one entry per CDR3 protein. The sample comprises around 1,000,000 distinct CDR3 sequences, under 30% of which are singletons, and 0.75% rests with the top ten. Trimming took off 7 bases at V and 12 bases at J, with 18 bases between the two ends. Germline assignment: CDR1 SQVTM and CDR2 ANQGSEA. This CDR3 has 11 residues. The same sample was also studied in work on T cells of mothers and their children. That study reports: A slight, non-significant increase in overlap was found for related mother-child pairs relative to unrelated pairs.

This chain connects TRBV29-1 to TRBJ1-2; D is perhaps TRBD1 (5 bases). The sequenced sample consisted of blood. The sequence came from a girl aged 2 to 10 in good health. CDR3 sequence reads: CSAASGTRDTF. In DNA form, the CDR3 reads TGCAGCGCTGCCTCCGGGACTAGAGACACCTTC.